This TCR beta chain is drawn from a study of shared clonotypes between healthy human individuals. Turning to the study itself: Each donor had three CD4 naive, three CD4 memory, two CD8 naive and one CD8 memory plate. Study results and caveats: It was expected that sequencing depth would affect clonotype sharing among donors. Non-shared clonotypes displayed generation probabilities falling below those of clonotypes present in all four donors.

Comment on this clone: Its antigen remains unknown.

Germline V gene sequence: CDR1 MNHNS, CDR2 SASEGT. CDR3 length: 16 amino acids. V shed 4 bases and J 3 bases; nucleotides not matched to a gene: 9. Into CD45RA+ naive and CD45RA-negative memory subsets, the CD4+ cells were split. Method: immunoSEQ multiplex PCR; TCRdb's copy keeps in-frame clones and lacks some. The repertoire includes about 2.4 million clones, 90% to 95% of them detected once, and about 0.34% sits in the top ten. The clonotype originates from a man aged 18 to 35 in good health. Some clones in this sample may be carry-over from other donors' samples. Source material: naive CD4+ T cells from PBMCs. The subset denotes: CD45RA+ positively selected. The chain links TRBV6-1 to TRBJ2-7, with TRBD1 matching 10 bases. The CDR3 here is CASSARSGTGDYEQYF. The CDR3 DNA reads as TGTGCCAGCAGTGCCCGATCCGGGACAGGGGACTACGAGCAGTACTTC.